This T cell receptor beta chain was found in a study of T cell changes during pregnancy in multiple sclerosis. The CDR3 extends over 13 amino acids. Germline-derived CDR1 and CDR2 are MDHEN and SYDVKM. V shed 6 bases and J 8 bases; nucleotides not matched to a gene: 7. Sequenced by immunoSEQ multiplex PCR; TCRdb stores in-frame clones only, minus some. The sample yields about 60,000 clones, about 92% seen once. Material: peripheral blood, obtained in the first trimester of pregnancy. The V and J genes are TRBV28 and TRBJ1-2; 9 nucleotides align to TRBD1. The receptor was isolated from a female donor with multiple sclerosis, enrolled in a pregnancy study. The CDR3: CASSLRTGVGYTF. In DNA form, the CDR3 reads TGTGCCAGCAGCTTAAGGACAGGGGTCGGCTACACCTTC.